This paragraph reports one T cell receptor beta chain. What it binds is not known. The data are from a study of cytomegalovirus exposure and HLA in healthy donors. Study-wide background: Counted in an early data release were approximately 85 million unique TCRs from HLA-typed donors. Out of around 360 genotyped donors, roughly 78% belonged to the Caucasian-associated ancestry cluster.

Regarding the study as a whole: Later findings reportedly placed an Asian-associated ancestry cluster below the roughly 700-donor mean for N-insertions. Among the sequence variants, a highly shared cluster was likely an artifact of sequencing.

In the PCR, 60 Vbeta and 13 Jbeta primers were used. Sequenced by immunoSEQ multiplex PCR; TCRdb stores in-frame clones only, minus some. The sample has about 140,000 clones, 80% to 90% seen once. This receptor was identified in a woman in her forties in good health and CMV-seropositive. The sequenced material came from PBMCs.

The chain's CDR3 is CASSLGLRQETQYF. The CDR3 bases are TGTGCCAGCAGCTTGGGGCTCAGACAAGAGACCCAGTACTTC. The chain has TRBV5-8 and TRBJ2-5; D unresolved. This CDR3 region has 14 residues. V lost 0 bases and J 2 bases, leaving 8 bases between the germline ends. Germline CDR1 SGHTS, CDR2 YDEGEE.